Below, one TCR beta chain is given with its context. The data were obtained in a study of OX40 agonist ivuxolimab in advanced cancers. Study-wide context: One patient with hepatocellular carcinoma and two with cutaneous melanoma, three in all, had partial responses.

TCRdb keeps only in-frame clones here, not all; method: immunoSEQ multiplex PCR. The data hold about 50,000 clones, with about nine tenths observed a single time. The clonotype originates from an adult with an advanced solid tumor such as melanoma, head and neck, liver or kidney cancer. The source was CD4+ or CD8+ T cells sorted from blood, collected in a trial of the OX40 agonist ivuxolimab.

CDR3 sequence (DNA): TGTGCCAGCAGCTGGTCGTCTCCCATCCAGTACTTC. Its protein is CASSWSSPIQYF. The J gene is TRBJ2-7, the V gene TRBV7-9, with D unclear. The CDR3 is made up of 12 amino acids. CDR1 is SEHNR, CDR2 FQNEAQ, per germline (reference sequence). Trimming took 4 bases from V and 10 from J, leaving 14 bases between them.